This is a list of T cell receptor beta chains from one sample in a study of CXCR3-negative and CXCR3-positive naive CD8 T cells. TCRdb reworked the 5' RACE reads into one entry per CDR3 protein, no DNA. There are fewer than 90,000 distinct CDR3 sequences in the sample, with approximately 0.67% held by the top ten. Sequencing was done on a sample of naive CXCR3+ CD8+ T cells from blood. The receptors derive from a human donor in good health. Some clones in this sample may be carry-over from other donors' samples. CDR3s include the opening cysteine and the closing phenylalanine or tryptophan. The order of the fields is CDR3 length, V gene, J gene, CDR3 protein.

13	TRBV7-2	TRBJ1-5	CASSETGPGAQHF
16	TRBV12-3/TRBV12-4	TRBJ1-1	CASSFSPGQGETEAFF
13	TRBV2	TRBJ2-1	CASRLGSGGEQFF
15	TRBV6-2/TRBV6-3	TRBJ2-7	CASSYSLTHSYEQYF
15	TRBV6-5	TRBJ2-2	CASSYSRVNTGELFF
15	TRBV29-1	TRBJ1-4	CSVPLDGGSNEKLFF
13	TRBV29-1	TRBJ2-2	CSAAVPNTGELFF
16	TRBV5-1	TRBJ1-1	CASSLGFGLVNTEAFF
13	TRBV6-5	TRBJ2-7	CASSSKGGHEQYF
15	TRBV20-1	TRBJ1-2	CSAPHWGQTGNGYTF
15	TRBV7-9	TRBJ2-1	CASSRSGSRYREQFF
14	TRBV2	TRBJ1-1	CASSEARGDAEAFF
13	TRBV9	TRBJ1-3	CASSVNTGNTIYF
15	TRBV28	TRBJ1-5	CASSSGTGGDQPQHF
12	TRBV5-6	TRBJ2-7	CASSTDSYEQYF
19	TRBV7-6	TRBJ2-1	CASSLPIRSGRPFSDEQFF
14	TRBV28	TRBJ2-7	CASSPTGAVYEQYF
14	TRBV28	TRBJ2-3	CASSTVATTDTQYF
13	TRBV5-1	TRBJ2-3	CASSPQGALGQYF
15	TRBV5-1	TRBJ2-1	CVSSPRDGIYNEQFF
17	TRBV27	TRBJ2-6	CASSLSPGTSGANVLTF
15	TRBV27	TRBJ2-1	CASSPPARATNEQFF
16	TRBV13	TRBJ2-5	CASSSHERGGTETQYF
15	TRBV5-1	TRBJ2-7	CASSPLAPQTYEQYF
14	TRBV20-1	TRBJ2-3	CSASKLAGGDTQYF
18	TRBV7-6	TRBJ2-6	CASSLGQGPLSGANVLTF